This passage covers 15 T cell receptor beta chains from one sample sequenced in a study of cytomegalovirus exposure and HLA in healthy donors. Vbeta (60) and Jbeta (13) primers were used in the PCR. Produced via immunoSEQ multiplex PCR; TCRdb's table is partial and in-frame only. The sample totals 100,000 to 150,000 clones; its top ten clones hold more than 1.5%. The material sequenced was PBMCs. These receptors all come from a woman aged 40 to 50 in good health and CMV-seropositive.

This sequence joins TRBV5-1 and TRBJ2-6; 9 nucleotides agree with TRBD1. The V gene end was trimmed by 4 bases and the J gene end by 0 bases; junction bases not matched to a gene: 5. There are 17 residues in the CDR3. Germline V gene sequence: CDR1 SGHRS, CDR2 YFSETQ. CDR3 protein: CASSNGQGSSGANVLTF. The CDR3 DNA follows: TGCGCCAGCAGCAACGGACAGGGGAGCTCTGGGGCCAACGTCCTGACTTTC.

V usage is TRBV7-9 and J usage is TRBJ1-2, with D perhaps matching TRBD1 (5 bases). V was shortened by 5 bases and J by 7 bases, with 20 bases between the two germline ends. The CDR3 runs to 15 residues. From germline, CDR1 is SEHNR and CDR2 FQNEAQ (reference sequence). Here the CDR3 reads CASSPAGGVTGGYTF. The CDR3 coding sequence is TGTGCCAGCAGCCCCGCAGGAGGGGTTACTGGTGGCTACACCTTC. Full variable domain (outside the CDR3, taken from reference TRBV7-9 and TRBJ1-2): DTGVSQNPRHKITKRGQNVTFRCDPISEHNRLYWYRQTLGQGPEFLTYFQNEAQLEKSRLLSDRFSAERPKGSFSTLEIQRTEQGDSAMYLCASSPAGGVTGGYTFGSGTRLTVV.

As to this clone: At one of its ends the junction is not consistent with the germline gene, which may arise from a read error. The chain combines TRBV18 with TRBJ1-1; 7 nucleotides line up with TRBD1. This CDR3 contains 13 residues. From germline, CDR1 is KGHSH and CDR2 LQKENI. This CDR3 reads CASSPGTAPDAFF. CDR3 DNA sequence: TGTGCCAGCTCACCCGGGACAGCACCTGACGCTTTCTTT.

CDR3 bases: TGTGCCAGTAGTTACACAGTTTATAGCAATCAGCCCCAGCATTTT. It translates to CASSYTVYSNQPQHF. V and J are TRBV19 and TRBJ1-5; no reliable D call. V lost 5 bases and J 0 bases, leaving 11 bases between the germline ends. The CDR3 extends over 15 amino acids. Germline V gives CDR1 LNHDA, CDR2 SQIVND (reference sequence).

V gene TRBV19 combines with J gene TRBJ2-1; TRBD2 aligns across 9 bases. Germline V gene lookup returns CDR1 LNHDA and CDR2 SQIVND (reference sequence). The V and J ends lost 5 bases and 0 bases, in that order; junction bases with no gene match: 8. The CDR3 is 17 amino acids. The CDR3 region is CASSFRLAASSYNEQFF. As DNA, the CDR3 is TGTGCCAGTAGTTTTCGACTAGCGGCCAGCTCCTACAATGAGCAGTTCTTC.

This chain links TRBV29-1 with TRBJ2-7; 9 nucleotides agree with TRBD2. The length of the CDR3 is 13 residues. Germline loops: CDR1 SQVTM, CDR2 ANQGSEA. Trimming cost V 7 bases and J 7 bases; bases outside gene matches: 11. DNA for the CDR3: TGCAGCGCCATAGTAGCGGGAGCAGGGGAGCAGTACTTC. This sequence encodes CSAIVAGAGEQYF.

The genes are TRBV27 and TRBJ2-1; TRBD2 matches at 10 bases. The V and J ends lost 3 bases and 9 bases, in that order; junction bases with no gene match: 5. Germline-derived CDR1 and CDR2 are MNHEY and SMNVEV (reference sequence). The CDR3 contains 14 residues. CDR3: CASSFLASGSEQFF. DNA of the CDR3: TGTGCCAGCAGTTTCTTAGCTAGCGGGAGTGAGCAGTTCTTC.

V gene TRBV5-1 combines with J gene TRBJ2-5; D call uncertain. The closer fit of TRBJ2-7 to the DNA end suggests the J call may be wrong. The CDR3 contains 15 residues. Germline V lookup: CDR1 SGHRS, CDR2 YFSETQ. CDR3: CASSLEPEVPYEQYF. CDR3 DNA sequence: TGCGCCAGCAGCTTGGAGCCCGAGGTGCCCTACGAGCAGTACTTC.

This chain connects TRBV5-1 to TRBJ2-3, with D uncertain. V was trimmed by 3 bases and J by 4 bases, leaving 12 bases between them. This CDR3 region has 14 residues. Germline-derived CDR1 and CDR2 are SGHRS and YFSETQ. The CDR3 sequence is CASSWATDSDTQYF. CDR3 sequence (DNA): TGCGCCAGCAGCTGGGCCACGGATTCAGATACGCAGTATTTT. The full variable domain, with the rest looked up from reference TRBV5-1 and TRBJ2-3, is KAGVTQTPRYLIKTRGQQVTLSCSPISGHRSVSWYQQTPGQGLQFLFEYFSETQRNKGNFPGRFSGRQFSNSRSEMNVSTLELGDSALYLCASSWATDSDTQYFGPGTRLTVL.

The chain is built from TRBV27 and TRBJ1-5, with no clear D. The V end was cut by 2 bases, the J end by 6 bases, with 17 bases between. CDR1 is MNHEY, CDR2 SMNVEV, per germline (reference sequence). The CDR3 is 16 amino acids. CDR3 in amino acids: CASSLKPGDSGQPQHF. CDR3 nucleotide sequence: TGTGCCAGCAGTTTAAAGCCCGGGGATTCGGGTCAGCCCCAGCATTTT.

The DNA of the CDR3 is TGTGCCAGCAGTGAAGCTAGCGGATACACAGATACGCAGTATTTT. It specifies CASSEASGYTDTQYF. The genes are TRBV2 and TRBJ2-3; the D gene is possibly TRBD2 (6 bases). The CDR3 consists of 15 residues. The V end lost 0 bases, the J end lost 2 bases, and 9 bases lay between the germline ends. Germline V lookup: CDR1 SNHLY, CDR2 FYNNEI.

The CDR3 loop is CASSPYGTSRADTQYF. The CDR3 nucleotides are TGTGCCAGCAGCCCCTACGGGACTAGCCGAGCAGATACGCAGTATTTT. The genes are TRBV13 and TRBJ2-3; the match to TRBD2 covers 9 bases. This CDR3 spans 16 amino acids. V trimming: 5 bases; J trimming: 4 bases; junction bases outside the gene matches: 10. Germline CDR1 PRHDT, CDR2 FYEKMQ (reference sequence). The full variable domain, in which reference TRBV13 and TRBJ2-3 provide the parts outside the CDR3, is AAGVIQSPRHLIKEKRETATLKCYPIPRHDTVYWYQQGPGQDPQFLISFYEKMQSDKGSIPDRFSAQQFSDYHSELNMSSLELGDSALYFCASSPYGTSRADTQYFGPGTRLTVL.

J is TRBJ2-1 and V is TRBV15, with 10 bases identical to TRBD2. V was clipped by 0 bases and J by 1 base; unmatched bases: 6. Germline V gives CDR1 LNHNV, CDR2 YYDKDF (reference sequence). The CDR3 totals 18 residues. This CDR3 is CATSRDIEREGSYNEQFF. In DNA form, the CDR3 reads TGTGCCACCAGCAGAGATATCGAGCGGGAGGGATCCTACAATGAGCAGTTCTTC.

The chain links TRBV19 to TRBJ1-1; D remains unclear. CDR1 is LNHDA, CDR2 SQIVND, per germline (reference sequence). Trimming took off 5 bases at V and 7 bases at J, with 8 bases between the two ends. The CDR3 loop spans 11 amino acids. CDR3 amino acids: CASSFSNEAFF. CDR3 nucleotides: TGTGCCAGTAGTTTTAGTAATGAAGCTTTCTTT.

V and J are TRBV29-1 and TRBJ1-2; TRBD1 might be the D (5 bases). The CDR3 runs to 11 residues. CDR1 and CDR2 from the germline V gene are SQVTM and ANQGSEA. The V and J ends lost 6 bases and 4 bases respectively, with 9 bases between them. The CDR3 region is CSVGEIYGYTF. CDR3 DNA sequence: TGCAGCGTAGGGGAAATCTATGGCTACACCTTC.